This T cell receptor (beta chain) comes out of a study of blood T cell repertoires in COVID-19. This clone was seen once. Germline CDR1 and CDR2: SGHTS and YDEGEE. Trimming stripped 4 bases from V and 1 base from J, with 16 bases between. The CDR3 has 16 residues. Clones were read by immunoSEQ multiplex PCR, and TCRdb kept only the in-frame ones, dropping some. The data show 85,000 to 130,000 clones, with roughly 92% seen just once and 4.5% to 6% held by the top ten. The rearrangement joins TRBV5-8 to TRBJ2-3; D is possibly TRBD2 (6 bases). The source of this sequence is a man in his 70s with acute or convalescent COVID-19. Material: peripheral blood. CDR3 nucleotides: TGTGCCAGCAGCCCTGGGACGGGAGTGGGCACAGATACGCAGTATTTT. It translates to CASSPGTGVGTDTQYF.